Listed below are T cell receptor beta chains from one sample, sequenced in a study of CD8 T cells in Susac syndrome. TCRdb re-called the immunoSEQ multiplex PCR reads through MiXCR, storing one row per CDR3 protein. The sample shows more than 65,000 distinct CDR3 sequences, just under 95% of them seen only once. The sequenced sample consisted of CD8+ T cells from PBMCs. Every receptor here comes from a human donor with multiple sclerosis. CDR3s include the opening cysteine and the closing phenylalanine or tryptophan. A D gene is named only where the DNA matches it firmly. A row's size may be missing; if present it is once, few, many or a size class.

>.|TRBV29-1|.|TRBJ2-7
CSVEADPYEQYF
TGCAGCGTTGAAGCGGATCCCTACGAGCAGTACTTC
>TRBD1|TRBV27|.|TRBJ2-7
CASSMSGGYEQYF
TGTGCCAGCAGTATGTCAGGGGGCTACGAGCAGTACTTC
>TRBD1|TRBV12-3/TRBV12-4|.|TRBJ1-2
CASSLSGDRVDGYTF
TGTGCCAGCAGTTTATCAGGGGACAGGGTTGATGGCTACACCTTC
>.|TRBV12-3/TRBV12-4|.|TRBJ2-2
CASSPEGGAGNTGELFF
TGTGCCAGCAGCCCCGAGGGGGGGGCTGGGAACACCGGGGAGCTGTTTTTT
>.|TRBV7-9|.|TRBJ2-7
CASTRDGEEQYF
TGTGCCAGCACCAGGGACGGCGAGGAGCAGTACTTC
>.|TRBV27|.|TRBJ1-3
CASSLFSGDNTIYF
TGTGCCAGCAGTTTATTCTCAGGGGACAACACCATATATTTT
>TRBD1|TRBV6-5|.|TRBJ2-7
CASSSLLDRESAYEQYF
TGTGCCAGCAGTTCATTATTGGACAGGGAGAGTGCCTACGAGCAGTACTTC
>.|TRBV6-5|.|TRBJ2-4
CASWGGGAKNIQYF
TGTGCCAGCTGGGGTGGCGGAGCCAAAAACATTCAGTACTTC
>.|TRBV13|once|TRBJ2-7
CASSTRQTSERKQYF
TGTGCCAGCAGCACCCGACAGACCTCCGAAAGAAAGCAGTACTTC
>.|TRBV7-9|.|TRBJ2-1
CASSLVPSDMGGEQFF
TGTGCCAGCAGCTTAGTGCCTAGCGATATGGGAGGTGAGCAGTTCTTC
>.|TRBV20-1|.|TRBJ2-2
CSASSGTINTGELFF
TGCAGTGCTAGTTCCGGGACCATTAACACCGGGGAGCTGTTTTTT
>.|TRBV28|.|TRBJ2-7
CASSKLRVSPEQYF
TGTGCCAGCAGCAAACTCCGGGTCTCCCCCGAGCAGTACTTC
>TRBD1|TRBV20-1|.|TRBJ1-1
CSARDPGQETEAFF
TGCAGTGCTAGAGATCCGGGACAGGAAACTGAAGCTTTCTTT
>.|TRBV7-3|.|TRBJ2-1
CASSLQQGWNEQFF
TGTGCCAGCAGTCTTCAGCAGGGGTGGAATGAGCAGTTCTTC
>.|TRBV27|.|TRBJ2-7
CASSQGLSYEQYF
TGTGCCAGCAGTCAGGGGCTCTCCTACGAGCAGTACTTC
>.|TRBV6-2/TRBV6-3|.|TRBJ1-2
CASRPSNPLPGVWDGYTF
TGTGCCAGCAGACCCTCGAATCCCCTACCAGGGGTATGGGATGGCTACACCTTC
>.|TRBV6-2/TRBV6-3|.|TRBJ2-1
CASSYEQGAYNEQFF
TGTGCCAGCAGTTACGAACAGGGCGCCTACAATGAGCAGTTCTTC
>.|TRBV24-1|.|TRBJ2-6
CATSDATVSGANVLTF
TGTGCCACCAGTGATGCGACAGTCTCTGGGGCCAACGTCCTGACTTTC
>TRBD1|TRBV29-1|.|TRBJ2-7
CSETGTEPYEQYF
TGCAGCGAGACCGGGACAGAGCCCTACGAGCAGTACTTC
>.|TRBV15|.|TRBJ2-7
CATSRDTTTYEQYF
TGTGCCACCAGCAGGGACACTACCACGTACGAGCAGTACTTC
>.|TRBV19|few|TRBJ2-7
CASSTPGYEQYF
TGTGCCAGTAGTACTCCGGGCTACGAGCAGTACTTC
>.|TRBV25-1|.|TRBJ1-2
CASSEWTVNYGYTF
TGTGCCAGCAGTGAATGGACAGTTAACTATGGCTACACCTTC
>.|TRBV6-4|.|TRBJ1-6
CASRETDNSPLHF
TGTGCCAGCAGGGAGACAGACAATTCACCCCTCCACTTT
>.|TRBV12-5|.|TRBJ2-6
CASGTDKGASSGVNVLTF
TGTGCTAGTGGTACTGATAAAGGAGCATCTTCTGGGGTCAACGTCCTGACTTTC
>.|TRBV28|.|TRBJ2-5
CASSLGEVRETQYF
TGTGCCAGCAGTTTAGGGGAAGTCCGAGAGACCCAGTACTTC
>TRBD2|TRBV24-1|.|TRBJ2-5
CATSDWGLAGEGTQYF
TGTGCCACCAGTGATTGGGGACTAGCGGGAGAGGGGACCCAGTACTTC
>.|TRBV29-1|.|TRBJ2-7
CSGRISGTYEQYF
TGCAGCGGAAGAATTTCGGGAACCTACGAGCAGTACTTC
>TRBD1|TRBV4-3|.|TRBJ1-2
CASSQASGGAYGYTF
TGCGCCAGCAGCCAAGCCTCAGGGGGCGCGTATGGCTACACCTTC
>.|TRBV4-2|once|TRBJ2-3
CASSQGGRLTLTDTQYF
TGTGCCAGCAGCCAAGGTGGCAGACTCACGCTGACAGATACGCAGTATTTT
>TRBD2|TRBV27|.|TRBJ2-5
CASSPLGLAEKETQYF
TGTGCCAGCAGTCCGCTCGGACTAGCGGAAAAAGAGACCCAGTACTTC
>.|TRBV23-1|.|TRBJ1-5
CASSHGHWNQPQHF
TGCGCCAGCAGTCATGGGCACTGGAATCAGCCCCAGCATTTT
>TRBD1|TRBV5-4|.|TRBJ1-4
CASSFTGQNEKLFF
TGTGCCAGCAGCTTCACGGGACAGAACGAAAAACTGTTTTTT
>.|TRBV4-3|.|TRBJ2-7
CASSQGYRGLYEQYF
TGCGCCAGCAGCCAAGGCTACCGGGGCCTCTACGAGCAGTACTTC
>.|TRBV5-6|.|TRBJ2-1
CASSFLLEQFF
TGTGCCAGCAGCTTCCTGCTTGAGCAGTTCTTC
>.|TRBV6-5|.|TRBJ2-5
CASSYPRGTTGETQYF
TGTGCCAGCAGTTACCCCCGGGGGACGACTGGGGAGACCCAGTACTTC
>.|TRBV7-9|.|TRBJ2-7
CASSPPGLAYEQYF
TGTGCCAGCAGCCCGCCGGGACTCGCCTACGAGCAGTACTTC
>.|TRBV4-3|.|TRBJ2-2
CASSQDWTLTGELFF
TGCGCCAGCAGCCAAGATTGGACGCTCACCGGGGAGCTGTTTTTT
>.|TRBV7-8|once|TRBJ1-1
CASSFGGDTEAFF
TGTGCCAGCAGCTTTGGAGGGGACACTGAAGCTTTCTTT
>.|TRBV14|.|TRBJ2-7
CASSQAPGGANEQYF
TGTGCCAGCAGCCAAGCCCCAGGGGGGGCTAACGAGCAGTACTTC
>TRBD2|TRBV18|.|TRBJ2-2
CASSPPTSGGAYTGELFF
TGTGCCAGCTCACCACCGACTAGCGGGGGGGCCTACACCGGGGAGCTGTTTTTT
>.|TRBV28|.|TRBJ2-1
CASSPWGQLYNEQFF
TGTGCCAGCAGTCCCTGGGGTCAGCTCTACAATGAGCAGTTCTTC
>TRBD1|TRBV4-3|.|TRBJ1-2
CASSRETGSRDGYTF
TGCGCCAGCAGCCGAGAGACAGGGTCGCGTGATGGCTACACCTTC
>TRBD1|TRBV20-1|.|TRBJ2-7
CSASDRGSEQYF
TGCAGTGCAAGTGACAGGGGGAGCGAGCAGTACTTC
>.|TRBV2|.|TRBJ2-1
CASRDLRQDEQFF
TGTGCCAGCAGGGACCTAAGACAGGATGAGCAGTTCTTC
>.|TRBV20-1|.|TRBJ2-1
CSARDRARYNEQFF
TGCAGTGCTAGAGATAGGGCTAGGTACAATGAGCAGTTCTTC
>TRBD1|TRBV19|.|TRBJ1-2
CASRLTGVYGYTF
TGTGCCAGCCGATTGACAGGGGTCTATGGCTACACCTTC
>.|TRBV5-1|.|TRBJ2-7
CASRPTWPGYEQYF
TGCGCCAGCAGACCCACTTGGCCGGGCTACGAGCAGTACTTC
>.|TRBV12-3/TRBV12-4|.|TRBJ2-5
CASGVGQQETQYF
TGTGCCAGCGGAGTGGGACAACAAGAGACCCAGTACTTC
>.|TRBV5-6|.|TRBJ2-2
CASSPLAGGATGELFF
TGTGCCAGCAGCCCACTGGCCGGAGGGGCCACCGGGGAGCTGTTTTTT